This section outlines one T cell receptor beta chain sequence together with its context. Its antigen is undetermined. The sample is drawn from a study of OX40 agonist ivuxolimab in advanced cancers. The overall study: Partial responses were seen in three patients, one with hepatocellular carcinoma and two with cutaneous melanoma.

This CDR3 has 15 residues. With V trimmed by 0 bases and J by 7 bases, 4 bases remained unmatched. The germline CDR1 and CDR2 sequences are SGDLS and YYNGEE. Profiled with immunoSEQ multiplex PCR; TCRdb holds only in-frame clones, not every one. The sample contains around 86,000 clones, roughly 82% of which appear only once. Study results and caveats: Compared with others, partial responders at 0.1-3.0 mg/kg displayed clonal expansion among the lowest. By week 6 at 0.1 to 3.0 mg/kg, blood CD4+ and CD8+ T cells had expanded clonally. Relative to CD4+ cells, CD8+ T cells on average had more expanded clones.

This rearrangement joins TRBV9 to TRBJ1-6; TRBD1 matches at 7 bases. The sequencing here drew on CD4+ or CD8+ T cells sorted from blood, taken in a trial of the OX40 agonist ivuxolimab. The sequence derives from an adult with an advanced solid tumor such as melanoma, head and neck, liver or kidney cancer. This CDR3 reads CASSVGTGENSPLHF. CDR3 coding DNA: TGTGCCAGCAGCGTAGGTACAGGGGAAAATTCACCCCTCCACTTT.